These 5 T cell receptor beta chains originate from one sample sequenced in a study of T-cell reconstitution after alpha-beta-depleted transplantation in children. Study-level results: Newly made T cells mostly supplied T-cell counts and diversity one year after transplant.

Antigens of these TCRs are unknown. Unique molecular identifiers were incorporated into the prepared TCRbeta library. TCRdb re-called the PCR reads with MiXCR, one entry per CDR3 protein. The repertoire holds about 300,000 distinct CDR3 sequences, just over 7.5% seen once, with approximately 9% in the top ten. The sequencing here drew on peripheral blood, taken 360 days after TCRalphabeta/CD19-depleted stem cell transplant. These receptors were obtained from a female patient aged 2-9 years who had a stem cell transplant for Fanconi anemia, so the T cells may come from the graft donor.

This clonotype has more than one count but fewer than ten. The rearrangement joins TRBV28 to TRBJ1-3; 7 nucleotides match TRBD1. The CDR3 extends over 18 amino acids. V was clipped by 5 bases and J by 0 bases; unmatched bases: 13. The germline V gene has CDR1 MDHEN and CDR2 SYDVKM. The CDR3 sequence: CASSDLSTGPYSGNTIYF. In DNA form, the CDR3 reads TGTGCCAGCAGTGACCTTTCGACAGGGCCCTACTCTGGAAACACCATATATTTT.

The V call is TRBV7-8, the J call TRBJ1-5; D might be TRBD1 (5 bases). CDR3 length: 16 amino acids. V was cut by 4 bases and J by 4 bases, with 17 bases left in between. Germline V lookup: CDR1 SGHVS, CDR2 FQNEAQ. The DNA for the CDR3 is TGTGCCAGCAGCTCCCCAACGGGGGTAGGAAATCAGCCCCAGCATTTT. The encoded protein is CASSSPTGVGNQPQHF. Supplemented by reference TRBV7-8 and TRBJ1-5, the full variable domain reads GAGVSQSPRYKVAKRGQDVALRCDPISGHVSLFWYQQALGQGPEFLTYFQNEAQLDKSGLPSDRFFAERPEGSVSTLKIQRTQQEDSAVYLCASSSPTGVGNQPQHFGDGTRLSIL.

Many counts were recorded for this clonotype. The V gene is TRBV5-1, the J gene TRBJ2-2; D not certain. The germline gives CDR1 SGHRS, CDR2 YFSETQ. The CDR3 totals 13 residues. Trimming took off 3 bases at V and 6 bases at J, with 9 bases between the two ends. The CDR3 here is CASSWGKPGELFF. CDR3 nucleotides: TGCGCCAGCAGCTGGGGAAAGCCCGGGGAGCTGTTTTTT.

At least ten counts were recorded for this clonotype. The chain uses TRBV5-1 and TRBJ2-6; D is unclear. V was pared by 0 bases and J by 4 bases, with 2 bases between. CDR1 is SGHRS, CDR2 YFSETQ, per germline. CDR3 length: 13 amino acids. CDR3 sequence: CASSLEGANVLTF. The CDR3 DNA reads TGCGCCAGCAGCTTGGAAGGGGCCAACGTCCTGACTTTC.

This clonotype was seen a few times. The chain carries TRBV7-2 and TRBJ2-3, with 7 bases that match TRBD2. The junction had 6 bases not matched to a gene; V was cut back by 5 bases and J by 1 base. CDR3 length: 15 amino acids. Germline CDR1 and CDR2: SGHTA and FQGNSA. This CDR3 is CASSPPRGGTDTQYF. The CDR3 coding sequence is TGTGCCAGCAGCCCTCCTCGGGGGGGCACAGATACGCAGTATTTT. Supplemented by reference TRBV7-2 and TRBJ2-3, the full variable domain reads GAGVSQSPSNKVTEKGKDVELRCDPISGHTALYWYRQSLGQGLEFLIYFQGNSAPDKSGLPSDRFSAERTGGSVSTLTIQRTQQEDSAVYLCASSPPRGGTDTQYFGPGTRLTVL.